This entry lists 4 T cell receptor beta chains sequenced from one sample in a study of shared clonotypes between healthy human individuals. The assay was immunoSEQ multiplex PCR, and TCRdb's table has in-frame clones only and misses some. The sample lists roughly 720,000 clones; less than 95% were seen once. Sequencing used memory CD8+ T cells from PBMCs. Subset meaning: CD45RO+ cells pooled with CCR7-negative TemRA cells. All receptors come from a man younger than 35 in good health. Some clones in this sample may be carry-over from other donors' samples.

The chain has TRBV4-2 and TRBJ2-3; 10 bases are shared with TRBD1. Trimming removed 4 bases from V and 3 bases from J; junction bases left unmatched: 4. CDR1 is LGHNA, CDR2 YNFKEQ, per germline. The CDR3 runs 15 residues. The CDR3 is CASSPDRGLTDTQYF. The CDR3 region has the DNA TGTGCCAGCAGCCCAGACAGGGGGCTGACAGATACGCAGTATTTT.

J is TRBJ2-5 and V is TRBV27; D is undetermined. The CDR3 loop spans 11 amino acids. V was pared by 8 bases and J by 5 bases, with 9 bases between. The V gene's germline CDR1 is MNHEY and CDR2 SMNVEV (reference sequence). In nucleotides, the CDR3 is TGTGCCAGCGGTCTGTGGGAGACCCAGTACTTC. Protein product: CASGLWETQYF.

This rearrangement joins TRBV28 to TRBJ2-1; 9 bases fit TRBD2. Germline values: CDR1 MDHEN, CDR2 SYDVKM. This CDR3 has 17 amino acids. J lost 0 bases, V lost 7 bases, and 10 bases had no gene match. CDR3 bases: TGTGCCAGCAAGCTGACCAGACTAGCGGACTCCTACAATGAGCAGTTCTTC. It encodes CASKLTRLADSYNEQFF. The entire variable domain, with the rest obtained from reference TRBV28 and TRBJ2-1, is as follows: DVKVTQSSRYLVKRTGEKVFLECVQDMDHENMFWYRQDPGLGLRLIYFSYDVKMKEKGDIPEGYSVSREKKERFSLILESASTNQTSMYLCASKLTRLADSYNEQFFGPGTRLTVL.

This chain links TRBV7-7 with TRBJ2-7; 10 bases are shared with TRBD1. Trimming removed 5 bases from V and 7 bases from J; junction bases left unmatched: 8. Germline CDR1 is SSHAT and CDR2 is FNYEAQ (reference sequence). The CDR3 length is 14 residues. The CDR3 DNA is TGTGCCAGCAGCCAAATCGGACAGGGGGGTGAGCAGTACTTC. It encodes CASSQIGQGGEQYF.